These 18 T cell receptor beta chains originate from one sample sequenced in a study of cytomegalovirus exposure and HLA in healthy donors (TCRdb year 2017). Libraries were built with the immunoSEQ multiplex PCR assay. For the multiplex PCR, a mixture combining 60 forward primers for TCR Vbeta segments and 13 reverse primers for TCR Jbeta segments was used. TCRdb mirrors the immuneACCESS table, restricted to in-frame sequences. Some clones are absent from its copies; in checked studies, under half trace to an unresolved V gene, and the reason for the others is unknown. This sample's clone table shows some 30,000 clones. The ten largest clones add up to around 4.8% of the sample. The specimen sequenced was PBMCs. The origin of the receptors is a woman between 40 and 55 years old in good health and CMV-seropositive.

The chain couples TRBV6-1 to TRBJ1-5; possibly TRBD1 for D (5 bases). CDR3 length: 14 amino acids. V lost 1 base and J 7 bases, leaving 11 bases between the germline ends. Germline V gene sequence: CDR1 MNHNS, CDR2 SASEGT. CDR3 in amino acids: CASSEEGRVQPQHF. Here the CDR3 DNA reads TGTGCCAGCAGTGAAGAAGGCAGGGTCCAGCCCCAGCATTTT.

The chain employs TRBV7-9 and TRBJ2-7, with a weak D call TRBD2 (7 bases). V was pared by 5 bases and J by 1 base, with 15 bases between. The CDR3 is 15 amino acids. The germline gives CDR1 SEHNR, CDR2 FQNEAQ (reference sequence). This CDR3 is CASSEARGRSYEQYF. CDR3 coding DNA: TGTGCCAGCAGCGAAGCGCGGGGGCGTTCCTACGAGCAGTACTTC.

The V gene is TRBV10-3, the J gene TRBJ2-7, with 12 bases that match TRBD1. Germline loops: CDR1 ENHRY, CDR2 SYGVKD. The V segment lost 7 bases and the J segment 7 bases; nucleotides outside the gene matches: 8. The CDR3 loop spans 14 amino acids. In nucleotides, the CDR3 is TGTGCCATCAACCCGGGACAGGGGGCGCGGGAGCAGTACTTC. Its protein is CAINPGQGAREQYF.

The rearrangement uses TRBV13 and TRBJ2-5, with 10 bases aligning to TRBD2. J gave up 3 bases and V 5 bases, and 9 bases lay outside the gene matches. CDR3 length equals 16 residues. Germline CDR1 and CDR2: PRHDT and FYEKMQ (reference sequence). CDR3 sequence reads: CASSLGLARVEETQYF. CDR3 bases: TGTGCCAGCAGCCTGGGACTAGCGAGAGTCGAAGAGACCCAGTACTTC.

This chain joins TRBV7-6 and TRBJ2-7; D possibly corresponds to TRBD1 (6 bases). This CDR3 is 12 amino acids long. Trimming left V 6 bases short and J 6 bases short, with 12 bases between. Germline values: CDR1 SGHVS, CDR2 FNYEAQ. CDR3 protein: CASRGAGTEQYF. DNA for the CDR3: TGTGCCAGCAGGGGGGCCGGGACCGAGCAGTACTTC.

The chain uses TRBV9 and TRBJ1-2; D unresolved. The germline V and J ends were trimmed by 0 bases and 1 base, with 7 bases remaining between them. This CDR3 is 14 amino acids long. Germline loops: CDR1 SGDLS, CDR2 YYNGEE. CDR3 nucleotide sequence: TGTGCCAGCAGCGTAGCGAGTATTAACTATGGCTACACCTTC. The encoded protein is CASSVASINYGYTF.

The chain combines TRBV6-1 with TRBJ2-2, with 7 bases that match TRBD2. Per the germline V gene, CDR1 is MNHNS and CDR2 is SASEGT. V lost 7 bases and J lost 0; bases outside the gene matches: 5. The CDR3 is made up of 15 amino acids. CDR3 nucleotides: TGTGCCAGCAATCGAGCGGGAACGAACACCGGGGAGCTGTTTTTT. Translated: CASNRAGTNTGELFF.

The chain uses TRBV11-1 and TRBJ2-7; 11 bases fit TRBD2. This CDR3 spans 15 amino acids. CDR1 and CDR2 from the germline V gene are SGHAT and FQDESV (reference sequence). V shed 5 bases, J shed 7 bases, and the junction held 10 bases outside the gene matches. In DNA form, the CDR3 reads TGTGCCAGCAGCCCCCTGACTAGCGGGGTCCGGGAGCAGTACTTC. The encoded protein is CASSPLTSGVREQYF.

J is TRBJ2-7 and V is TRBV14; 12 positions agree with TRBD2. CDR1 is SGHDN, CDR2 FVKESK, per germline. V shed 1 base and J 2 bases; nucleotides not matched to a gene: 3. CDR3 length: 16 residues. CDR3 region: CASSQAASGRAYEQYF. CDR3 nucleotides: TGTGCCAGCAGCCAAGCGGCTAGCGGGAGGGCCTACGAGCAGTACTTC.

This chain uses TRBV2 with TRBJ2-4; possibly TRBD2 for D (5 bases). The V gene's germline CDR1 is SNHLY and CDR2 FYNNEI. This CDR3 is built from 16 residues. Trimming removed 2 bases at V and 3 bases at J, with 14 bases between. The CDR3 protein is CASSEMIGMSKNIQYF. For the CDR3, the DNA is TGTGCCAGCAGTGAAATGATCGGGATGAGCAAAAACATTCAGTACTTC.

The CDR3 DNA sequence: TGTGCCAGCGGACAGGCTAACTATGGCTACACCTTC. Translation: CASGQANYGYTF. The chain uses TRBV6-6 and TRBJ1-2; 7 positions match TRBD1. The germline V gene has CDR1 MNHNY and CDR2 SVGAGI (reference sequence). V gave up 8 bases and J gave up 0 bases; unmatched junction bases: 0. The CDR3 has 12 amino acids.

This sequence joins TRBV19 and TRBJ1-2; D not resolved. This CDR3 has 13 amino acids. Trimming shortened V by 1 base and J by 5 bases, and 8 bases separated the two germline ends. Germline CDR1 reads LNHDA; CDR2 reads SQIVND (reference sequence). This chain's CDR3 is CASSIGDFYGYTF. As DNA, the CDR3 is TGTGCCAGTAGTATAGGTGACTTTTATGGCTACACCTTC.

DNA for the CDR3: TGTGCCAGCAGCTTGGCAGGCTCTGGAAACACCATATATTTT. Translated: CASSLAGSGNTIYF. The chain carries TRBV5-6 and TRBJ1-3; D remains unclear. The CDR3 is made up of 14 amino acids. Germline V gene data show CDR1 as SGHDT and CDR2 as YYEEEE. V was shortened by 0 bases and J by 0 bases, with 4 bases between the two germline ends.

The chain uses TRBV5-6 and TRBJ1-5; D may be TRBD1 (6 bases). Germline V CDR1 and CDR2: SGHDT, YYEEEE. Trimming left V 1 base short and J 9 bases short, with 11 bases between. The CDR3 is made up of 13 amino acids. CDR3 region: CASSLMGGRPQHF. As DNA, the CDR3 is TGTGCCAGCAGCTTGATGGGGGGGCGGCCCCAGCATTTT.

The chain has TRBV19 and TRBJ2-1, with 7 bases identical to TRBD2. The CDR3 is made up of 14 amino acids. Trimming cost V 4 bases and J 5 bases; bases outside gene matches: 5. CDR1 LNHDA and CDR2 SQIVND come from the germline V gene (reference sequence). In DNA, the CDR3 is TGTGCCAGTAGTAGCGGGAGATTAAACAATGAGCAGTTCTTC. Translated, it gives CASSSGRLNNEQFF. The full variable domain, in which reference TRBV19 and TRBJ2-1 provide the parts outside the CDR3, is DGGITQSPKYLFRKEGQNVTLSCEQNLNHDAMYWYRQDPGQGLRLIYYSQIVNDFQKGDIAEGYSVSREKKESFPLTVTSAQKNPTAFYLCASSSGRLNNEQFFGPGTRLTVL.

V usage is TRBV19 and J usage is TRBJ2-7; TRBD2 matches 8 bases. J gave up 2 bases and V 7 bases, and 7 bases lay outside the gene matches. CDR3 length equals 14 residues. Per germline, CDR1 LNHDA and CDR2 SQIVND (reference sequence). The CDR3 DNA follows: TGTGCCAGTAACCGAGCGGGAGTCCCCTACGAGCAGTACTTC. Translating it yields CASNRAGVPYEQYF.

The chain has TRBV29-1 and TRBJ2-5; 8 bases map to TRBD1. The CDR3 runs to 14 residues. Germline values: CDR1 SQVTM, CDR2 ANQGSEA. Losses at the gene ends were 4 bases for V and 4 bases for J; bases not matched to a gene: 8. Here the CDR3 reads CSVVAGGPGETQYF. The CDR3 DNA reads TGCAGCGTTGTCGCAGGGGGCCCCGGAGAGACCCAGTACTTC.

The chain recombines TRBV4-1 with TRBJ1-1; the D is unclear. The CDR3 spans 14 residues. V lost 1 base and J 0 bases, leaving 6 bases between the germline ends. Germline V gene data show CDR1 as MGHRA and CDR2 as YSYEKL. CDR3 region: CASSQATLNTEAFF. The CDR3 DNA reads TGCGCCAGCAGCCAAGCTACTCTGAACACTGAAGCTTTCTTT.